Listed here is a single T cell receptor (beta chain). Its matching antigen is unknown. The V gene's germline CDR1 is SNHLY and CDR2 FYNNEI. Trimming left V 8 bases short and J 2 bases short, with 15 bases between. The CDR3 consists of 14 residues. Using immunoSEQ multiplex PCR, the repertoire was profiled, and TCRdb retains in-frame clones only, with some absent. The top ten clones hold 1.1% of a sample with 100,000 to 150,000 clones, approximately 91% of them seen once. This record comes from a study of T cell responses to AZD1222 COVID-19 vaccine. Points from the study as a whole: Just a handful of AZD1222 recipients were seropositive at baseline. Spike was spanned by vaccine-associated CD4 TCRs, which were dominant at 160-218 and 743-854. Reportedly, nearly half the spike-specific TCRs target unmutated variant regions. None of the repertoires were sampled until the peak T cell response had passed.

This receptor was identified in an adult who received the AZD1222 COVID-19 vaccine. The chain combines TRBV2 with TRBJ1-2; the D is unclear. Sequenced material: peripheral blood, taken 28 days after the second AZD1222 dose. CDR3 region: CASRKEVPNYGYTF. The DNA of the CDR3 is TGTGCCAGCCGAAAGGAGGTGCCCAACTATGGCTACACCTTC.